Presented here are 27 T cell receptor beta chains from one specimen sequenced in a study of CD8 T cells in Susac syndrome. Random hexamers served to reverse transcribe about 0.45 to 1 ug RNA. In TCRdb, the immunoSEQ multiplex PCR reads were re-called with MiXCR into one record per CDR3 protein. This sample has around 200,000 distinct CDR3 sequences; approximately 95% occur once, and the top ten carry 0.098%. The sample was CD4+ T cells from PBMCs. Receptor source: a human donor with Susac syndrome.

In its sample, this clonotype was seen once. The chain combines TRBV29-1 with TRBJ1-4; TRBD1 matches at 8 bases. CDR3 length: 13 amino acids. The V gene's germline CDR1 is SQVTM and CDR2 ANQGSEA. V lost 3 bases and J lost 6; bases outside the gene matches: 3. CDR3 protein: CSVEDRAYEKLFF. For the CDR3, the DNA is TGCAGCGTTGAGGACAGGGCATATGAAAAACTGTTTTTT.

J is TRBJ2-4 and V is TRBV6-1, with D perhaps matching TRBD1 or TRBD2 (5 bases each). Trimming removed 5 bases from V and 7 bases from J, with 21 bases in between. Germline CDR1 and CDR2: MNHNS and SASEGT. This CDR3 region has 16 residues. The CDR3 reads CASSHRDHLLRNIQYF. CDR3 DNA sequence: TGTGCCAGCAGTCATCGGGACCACCTTCTTCGGAACATTCAGTACTTC.

The J gene is TRBJ2-1, the V gene TRBV20-1, with TRBD2 identical over 8 bases. Germline-derived CDR1 and CDR2 are DFQATT and SNEGSKA (reference sequence). The J segment lost 7 bases and the V segment lost 0 bases, leaving 17 bases of the junction unmatched. The CDR3 runs 18 residues. The CDR3 loop reads CSAREYHAGLVGGNEQFF. CDR3 sequence (DNA): TGCAGTGCTAGAGAGTACCACGCGGGACTAGTAGGTGGGAATGAGCAGTTCTTC.

The gene calls are TRBV3-1 and TRBJ1-2; maybe TRBD1 (5 bases). CDR1 and CDR2 (germline): LGHDT, YNNKEL (reference sequence). Trimming cost V 3 bases and J 3 bases, with 17 bases left between them. The CDR3 extends over 16 amino acids. The CDR3 coding sequence is TGTGCCAGCAGCCAGACCGATAGGGGAAACGACTATGGCTACACCTTC. Protein sequence: CASSQTDRGNDYGYTF.

V and J are TRBV29-1 and TRBJ2-7; the D call may be TRBD1 or TRBD2 (5 bases each). From germline, CDR1 is SQVTM and CDR2 ANQGSEA. The CDR3 runs 13 residues. V lost 4 bases and J 1 base, leaving 11 bases between the germline ends. The CDR3 here is CSVGDGDSYEQYF. As DNA, the CDR3 is TGCAGCGTTGGGGACGGAGATTCCTACGAGCAGTACTTC.

A single count supports this clonotype. The chain has TRBV20-1 and TRBJ1-2; D perhaps matches TRBD1 (6 bases). Between the trimmed V and J ends, which lost 0 bases and 4 bases, there was a span of 12 bases. The CDR3 length is 14 residues. Germline V lookup: CDR1 DFQATT, CDR2 SNEGSKA (reference sequence). The DNA for the CDR3 is TGCAGTGCTAGAGATCCGACAGGACTCTATGGCTACACCTTC. This codes for CSARDPTGLYGYTF.

This rearrangement joins TRBV29-1 to TRBJ1-1; D not resolved. V was trimmed by 2 bases and J by 4 bases, leaving 5 bases between them. From germline, CDR1 is SQVTM and CDR2 ANQGSEA. The CDR3 contains 11 residues. CDR3 amino acids: CSVERTTEAFF. As DNA, the CDR3 is TGCAGCGTTGAACGCACCACTGAAGCTTTCTTT.

V gene TRBV14 combines with J gene TRBJ1-6; D gene uncertain. The germline CDR1 and CDR2 sequences are SGHDN and FVKESK. Trimming stripped 0 bases from V and 9 bases from J, with 9 bases between. The CDR3 consists of 14 residues. As DNA, the CDR3 is TGTGCCAGCAGCCAAGAATGGGAGGGTTCACCCCTCCACTTT. Its protein product is CASSQEWEGSPLHF.

The V gene is TRBV3-1, the J gene TRBJ1-5; D is ambiguous. Germline V lookup: CDR1 LGHDT, CDR2 YNNKEL (reference sequence). This CDR3 contains 16 residues. With 4 bases removed from V and 0 bases from J, the gap between germline ends came to 13 bases. The CDR3 sequence: CASSPPRADSNQPQHF. CDR3 sequence (DNA): TGTGCCAGCAGCCCCCCCCGGGCGGATAGCAATCAGCCCCAGCATTTT.

This rearrangement joins TRBV5-4 to TRBJ2-1, with D maybe TRBD1 (6 bases). Trimming removed 4 bases from V and 8 bases from J, with 10 bases in between. This CDR3 comprises 12 residues. CDR1 is SGHNT and CDR2 is YYREEE in the germline V gene (reference sequence). DNA for the CDR3: TGTGCCAGCAGCAAACAGGGCTATGAGCAGTTCTTC. This translates into CASSKQGYEQFF.

The J gene is TRBJ1-1, the V gene TRBV10-3; TRBD1 agrees at 7 bases. Unmatched junction bases numbered 4, after V lost 2 bases and J lost 4 bases. Germline V gene lookup returns CDR1 ENHRY and CDR2 SYGVKD. The CDR3 is 14 residues long. CDR3 in DNA: TGTGCCATCAGTGAGGACAGGGCGGGCACTGAAGCTTTCTTT. Protein sequence: CAISEDRAGTEAFF.

V usage is TRBV2 and J usage is TRBJ1-5; D perhaps matches TRBD1 (5 bases). Trimming pared 8 bases from V and 0 bases from J, leaving 17 bases between. CDR3 size: 16 residues. CDR1 is SNHLY, CDR2 FYNNEI, per germline. The CDR3 is CASAGGRGDSNQPQHF. CDR3 nucleotides: TGTGCCAGCGCCGGCGGGAGGGGTGATAGCAATCAGCCCCAGCATTTT.

This clonotype was recorded once. V gene TRBV7-6 combines with J gene TRBJ2-1; 15 bases fit TRBD2. In germline, CDR1 is SGHVS, CDR2 FNYEAQ. Trimming took 0 bases from V and 5 from J; bases not matched to a gene: 14. CDR3 length equals 21 residues. The chain's CDR3 is CASSLAPGLAGGQTLNNEQFF. The CDR3 DNA sequence: TGTGCCAGCAGCTTAGCGCCGGGACTAGCGGGGGGACAAACACTCAACAATGAGCAGTTCTTC.

This sequence joins TRBV29-1 and TRBJ2-7, with D uncertain. Germline CDR1 reads SQVTM; CDR2 reads ANQGSEA. The length of the CDR3 is 12 residues. Between the trimmed V and J ends, which lost 4 bases and 4 bases, there was a span of 11 bases. CDR3 DNA sequence: TGCAGCGTTGCCGTCTCAGTATACGAGCAGTACTTC. Translated, it gives CSVAVSVYEQYF.

This chain links TRBV14 with TRBJ1-1, with 9 bases identical to TRBD1. V lost 3 bases to trimming and J lost 1 base; unmatched junction nucleotides: 6. The germline V gene has CDR1 SGHDN and CDR2 FVKESK. This CDR3 comprises 16 residues. The CDR3 nucleotides are TGTGCCAGCAGCCACCCCCCACAGGGGGCGAACACTGAAGCTTTCTTT. It translates to CASSHPPQGANTEAFF.

This chain links TRBV20-1 with TRBJ1-6, with 10 positions matching TRBD1. With 8 bases clipped from V and 6 bases from J, the junction kept 10 bases outside the gene matches. The length of the CDR3 is 15 residues. The germline V gene has CDR1 DFQATT and CDR2 SNEGSKA (reference sequence). CDR3 bases: TGCAGTCCAGAGGAGGGACAGGGGCCTAATTCACCCCTCCACTTT. Translated: CSPEEGQGPNSPLHF.

The rearrangement links TRBV18 to TRBJ1-1; D might be TRBD1 (5 bases). V was pared by 6 bases and J by 3 bases, with 11 bases between. The CDR3 runs to 13 residues. From germline, CDR1 is KGHSH and CDR2 LQKENI. In DNA form, the CDR3 reads TGTGCCAGCTCGGGGGATCTGGACACTGAAGCTTTCTTT. This translates into CASSGDLDTEAFF. The full variable domain, its missing parts supplied by reference TRBV18 and TRBJ1-1, is NAGVMQNPRHLVRRRGQEARLRCSPMKGHSHVYWYRQLPEEGLKFMVYLQKENIIDESGMPKERFSAEFPKEGPSILRIQQVVRGDSAAYFCASSGDLDTEAFFGQGTRLTVV.

J is TRBJ1-5 and V is TRBV12-5; D is uncertain. The CDR3 spans 13 residues. V was shortened by 3 bases and J by 6 bases, with 9 bases between the two germline ends. CDR1 LGHNT and CDR2 FRNRAP come from the germline V gene. The CDR3 reads CASGLTRGQPQHF. In DNA, the CDR3 is TGTGCTAGTGGTTTAACGCGGGGTCAGCCCCAGCATTTT.

This chain links TRBV7-3 with TRBJ2-1; 11 positions match TRBD2. Germline trimming cut 5 bases from V and 9 bases from J; bases unmatched to any gene: 9. The CDR3 has 15 residues. Germline lookup yields CDR1 SGHTA and CDR2 FQGTGA. The CDR3 region has the DNA TGTGCCAGCAGCCCTCAACTAGCGGGGGTATCTGAGCAGTTCTTC. Its protein is CASSPQLAGVSEQFF. The variable domain in full, completed from reference TRBV7-3 and TRBJ2-1, reads GAGVSQTPSNKVTEKGKYVELRCDPISGHTALYWYRQSLGQGPEFLIYFQGTGAADDSGLPNDRFFAVRPEGSVSTLKIQRTERGDSAVYLCASSPQLAGVSEQFFGPGTRLTVL.

This clonotype was seen a handful of times. The CDR3 region has the DNA TGTGCCAGCAGCTTGACGGGGCCCGGGGAGCTGTTTTTT. As protein: CASSLTGPGELFF. V is TRBV7-9 and J is TRBJ2-2; the D call may be TRBD1 or TRBD2 (5 bases each). Germline CDR1 reads SEHNR; CDR2 reads FQNEAQ (reference sequence). There are 13 residues in the CDR3. V gave up 3 bases and J gave up 6 bases, with 8 bases separating them.

This rearrangement joins TRBV4-2 to TRBJ1-5; 9 bases match TRBD1. Per the germline V gene, CDR1 is LGHNA and CDR2 is YNFKEQ. V trimming: 0 bases; J trimming: 4 bases; junction bases outside the gene matches: 13. The CDR3 runs 19 residues. The CDR3 coding sequence is TGTGCCAGCAGCCAAGATCCATTTTCCCCAGGGACAGGGAATCAGCCCCAGCATTTT. As protein: CASSQDPFSPGTGNQPQHF.

There are a few counts of this clonotype. The chain joins TRBV7-9 to TRBJ1-2, with a weak D call TRBD1 (5 bases). The V gene's germline CDR1 is SEHNR and CDR2 FQNEAQ (reference sequence). The CDR3 length is 13 residues. Trimming cost V 3 bases and J 2 bases, with 7 bases left between them. CDR3 sequence: CASSFSGNYGYTF. The CDR3 DNA follows: TGTGCCAGCAGCTTCTCAGGGAACTATGGCTACACCTTC.

The chain is built from TRBV20-1 and TRBJ2-4, with D perhaps being TRBD1 or TRBD2 (6 bases each). V gave up 2 bases and J gave up 10 bases, with 21 bases separating them. Per the germline V gene, CDR1 is DFQATT and CDR2 is SNEGSKA (reference sequence). The length of the CDR3 is 15 residues. CDR3 sequence reads: CSARWGAPFRGIQYF. DNA of the CDR3: TGCAGTGCTAGATGGGGGGCCCCATTCAGAGGAATTCAGTACTTC.

The chain joins TRBV20-1 to TRBJ1-6; D unresolved. The CDR3 is made up of 17 amino acids. Germline assignment: CDR1 DFQATT and CDR2 SNEGSKA (reference sequence). The V gene lost 5 bases and the J gene lost 7 bases, with 24 bases spanning the gap. CDR3 DNA sequence: TGCAGTGCTGGCTCTCCAGCCTTGAAAGGGTGGAATTCACCCCTCCACTTT. Protein sequence: CSAGSPALKGWNSPLHF.

The J gene is TRBJ2-1, the V gene TRBV20-1; 9 nucleotides line up with TRBD2. The CDR3 sequence is 15 residues long. Looked up from germline, CDR1 is DFQATT and CDR2 is SNEGSKA (reference sequence). Losses at the gene ends were 5 bases for V and 5 bases for J; bases not matched to a gene: 10. The CDR3 region has the DNA TGCAGTGCTTTGGAACCTAGCGGGGACAACAATGAGCAGTTCTTC. Translation: CSALEPSGDNNEQFF.

This rearrangement joins TRBV18 to TRBJ2-2, with D possibly matching TRBD2 (6 bases). V gave up 3 bases and J gave up 2 bases, with 10 bases separating them. Germline CDR1 is KGHSH and CDR2 is LQKENI. This CDR3 region has 15 residues. The CDR3 sequence: CASSPRDFNTGELFF. The CDR3 nucleotides read TGTGCCAGCTCACCTCGGGACTTTAACACCGGGGAGCTGTTTTTT.

CDR3 residues: CASSSTSGGWNNEQFF. In nucleotides, the CDR3 is TGTGCCAGCAGCTCGACTAGCGGGGGGTGGAACAATGAGCAGTTCTTC. The rearrangement joins TRBV7-2 to TRBJ2-1; 13 positions match TRBD2. With 4 bases clipped from V and 5 bases from J, the junction kept 5 bases outside the gene matches. Germline V gives CDR1 SGHTA, CDR2 FQGNSA. The CDR3 runs 16 residues. Complete variable domain (other parts from reference TRBV7-2 and TRBJ2-1): GAGVSQSPSNKVTEKGKDVELRCDPISGHTALYWYRQSLGQGLEFLIYFQGNSAPDKSGLPSDRFSAERTGGSVSTLTIQRTQQEDSAVYLCASSSTSGGWNNEQFFGPGTRLTVL.